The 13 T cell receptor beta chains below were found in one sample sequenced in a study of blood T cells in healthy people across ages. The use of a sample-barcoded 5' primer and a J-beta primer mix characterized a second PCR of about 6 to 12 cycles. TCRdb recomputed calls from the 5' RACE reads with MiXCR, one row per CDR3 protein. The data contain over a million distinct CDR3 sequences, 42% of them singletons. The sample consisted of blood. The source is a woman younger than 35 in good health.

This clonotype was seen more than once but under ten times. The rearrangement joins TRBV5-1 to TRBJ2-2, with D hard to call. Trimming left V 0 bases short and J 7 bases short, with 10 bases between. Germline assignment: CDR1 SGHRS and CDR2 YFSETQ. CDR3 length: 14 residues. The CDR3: CASSLGYSDGELFF. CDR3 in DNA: TGCGCCAGCAGCTTGGGGTATTCCGACGGGGAGCTGTTTTTT.

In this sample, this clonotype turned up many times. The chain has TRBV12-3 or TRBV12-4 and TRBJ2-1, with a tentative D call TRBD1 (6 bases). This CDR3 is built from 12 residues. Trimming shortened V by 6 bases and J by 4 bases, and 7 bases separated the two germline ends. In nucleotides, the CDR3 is TGTGCCAGCAGGGACAGATACAATGAGCAGTTCTTC. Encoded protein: CASRDRYNEQFF.

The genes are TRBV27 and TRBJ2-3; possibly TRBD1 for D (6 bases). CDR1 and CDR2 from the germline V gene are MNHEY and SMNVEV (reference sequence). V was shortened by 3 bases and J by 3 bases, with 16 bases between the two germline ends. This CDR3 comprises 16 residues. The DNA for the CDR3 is TGTGCCAGCAGTTTTATGGGGGCCCCGGGTACAGATACGCAGTATTTT. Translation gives CASSFMGAPGTDTQYF.

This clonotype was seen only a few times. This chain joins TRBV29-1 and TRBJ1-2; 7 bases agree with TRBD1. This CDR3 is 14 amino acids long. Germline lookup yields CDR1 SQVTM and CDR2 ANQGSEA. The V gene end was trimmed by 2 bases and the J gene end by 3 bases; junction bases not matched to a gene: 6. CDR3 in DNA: TGCAGCGTTGAAAGGCCAGGGGGGTACTATGGCTACACCTTC. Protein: CSVERPGGYYGYTF.

CDR3: CASSVGLAGAQETQYF. The DNA for the CDR3 is TGCGCCAGCAGCGTGGGACTAGCGGGGGCACAAGAGACCCAGTACTTC. The rearrangement joins TRBV5-1 to TRBJ2-5; 14 bases fit TRBD2. Looked up from germline, CDR1 is SGHRS and CDR2 is YFSETQ. Trimming took 4 bases from V and 2 from J; bases not matched to a gene: 4. The CDR3 runs to 16 residues. Drawing the rest from reference TRBV5-1 and TRBJ2-5, the complete variable domain is KAGVTQTPRYLIKTRGQQVTLSCSPISGHRSVSWYQQTPGQGLQFLFEYFSETQRNKGNFPGRFSGRQFSNSRSEMNVSTLELGDSALYLCASSVGLAGAQETQYFGPGTRLLVL.

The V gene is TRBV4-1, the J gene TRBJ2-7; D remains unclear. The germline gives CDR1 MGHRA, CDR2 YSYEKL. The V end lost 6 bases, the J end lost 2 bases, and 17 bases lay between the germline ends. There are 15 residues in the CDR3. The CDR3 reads CASSSSGGRAYEQYF. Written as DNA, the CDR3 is TGCGCCAGCAGTTCTTCTGGTGGACGAGCCTACGAGCAGTACTTC.

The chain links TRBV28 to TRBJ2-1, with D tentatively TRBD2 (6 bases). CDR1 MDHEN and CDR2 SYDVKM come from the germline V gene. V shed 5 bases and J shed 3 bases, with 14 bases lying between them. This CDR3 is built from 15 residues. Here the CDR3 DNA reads TGTGCCAGCAGTCAGGCCGGGACTGACTACAATGAGCAGTTCTTC. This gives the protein CASSQAGTDYNEQFF.

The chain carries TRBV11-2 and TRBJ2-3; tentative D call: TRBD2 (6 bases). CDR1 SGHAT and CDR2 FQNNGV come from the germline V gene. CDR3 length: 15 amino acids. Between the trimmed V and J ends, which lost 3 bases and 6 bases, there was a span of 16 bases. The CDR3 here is CASSFWDGRLDTQYF. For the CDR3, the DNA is TGTGCCAGCAGCTTCTGGGACGGGAGATTGGATACGCAGTATTTT. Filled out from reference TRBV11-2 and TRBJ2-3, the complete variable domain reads EAGVAQSPRYKIIEKRQSVAFWCNPISGHATLYWYQQILGQGPKLLIQFQNNGVVDDSQLPKDRFSAERLKGVDSTLKIQPAKLEDSAVYLCASSFWDGRLDTQYFGPGTRLTVL.

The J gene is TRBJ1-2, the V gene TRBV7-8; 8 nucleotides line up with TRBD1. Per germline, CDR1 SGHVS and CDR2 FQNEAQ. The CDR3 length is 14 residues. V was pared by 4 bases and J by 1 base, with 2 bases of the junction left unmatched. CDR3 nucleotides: TGTGCCAGCAGCTGGGACAGGATTAACTATGGCTACACCTTC. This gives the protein CASSWDRINYGYTF.

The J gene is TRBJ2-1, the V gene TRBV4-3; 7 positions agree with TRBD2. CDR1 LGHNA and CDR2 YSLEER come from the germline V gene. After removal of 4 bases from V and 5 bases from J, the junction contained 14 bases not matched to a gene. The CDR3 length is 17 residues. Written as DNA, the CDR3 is TGCGCCAGCAGCCCGCAAGAAACGGCTAGCGGAAACAATGAGCAGTTCTTC. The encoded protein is CASSPQETASGNNEQFF.

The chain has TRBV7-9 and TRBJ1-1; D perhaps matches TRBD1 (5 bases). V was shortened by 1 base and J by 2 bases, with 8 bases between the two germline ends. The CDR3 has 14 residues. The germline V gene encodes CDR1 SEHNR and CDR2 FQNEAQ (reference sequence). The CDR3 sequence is CASSLVRDNTEAFF. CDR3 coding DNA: TGTGCCAGCAGCTTAGTTCGGGACAACACTGAAGCTTTCTTT.

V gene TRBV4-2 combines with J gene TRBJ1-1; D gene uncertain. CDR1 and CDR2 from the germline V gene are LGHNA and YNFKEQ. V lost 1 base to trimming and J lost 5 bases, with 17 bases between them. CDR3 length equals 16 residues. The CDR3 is CASSQGNKAAVTEAFF. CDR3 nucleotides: TGTGCCAGCAGCCAAGGGAACAAAGCCGCGGTTACTGAAGCTTTCTTT.

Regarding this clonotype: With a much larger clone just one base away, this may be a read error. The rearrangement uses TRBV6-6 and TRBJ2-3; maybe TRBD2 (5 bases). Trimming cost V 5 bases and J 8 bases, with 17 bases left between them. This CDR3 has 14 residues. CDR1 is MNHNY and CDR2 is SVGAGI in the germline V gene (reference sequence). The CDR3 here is CASSLQRGSSTQYF. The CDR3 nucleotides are TGTGCCAGCAGTCTACAGAGAGGGTCGAGTACGCAGTATTTT.